This T cell receptor beta chain is from a study of cytomegalovirus exposure and HLA in healthy donors. Study-wide findings and caveats: An analysis done earlier found most TCR beta V segments productive about 87% or about 30% of the time. An apparent linkage of common viral pathogens to several of the most significant clusters emerged in a later analysis. In a later analysis, TCR beta V- and J-gene trimming was associated with a missense DCLRE1C variant. In vitro data verified three CMV-associated chains as specific for CMV antigens.

With regard to this clone: Its antigen is currently unknown.

Both 60 Vbeta primers and 13 Jbeta primers went into the PCR. Measured with immunoSEQ multiplex PCR; TCRdb has only the in-frame clones, and not every one. Among about 76,000 clones, approximately 72% were seen once, and the ten largest hold nearly 9%. J lost 1 base, V lost 5 bases, and 6 bases had no gene match. CDR3 length: 15 amino acids. Germline CDR1 is MDHEN and CDR2 is SYDVKM. This receptor was obtained from a woman aged 40 to 50 in good health and CMV-seropositive. Sequenced material: PBMCs. The J gene is TRBJ1-1, the V gene TRBV28, with 8 bases that match TRBD1. CDR3 protein: CASSPRTGWNTEAFF. CDR3 DNA: TGTGCCAGCAGTCCTAGGACAGGGTGGAACACTGAAGCTTTCTTT.